The 30 T cell receptor beta chains below were found in one sample sequenced in a study of patients and donors after allogeneic stem cell transplantation. A single record per CDR3 protein comes from TCRdb applying MiXCR to the RT-PCR reads. The top ten hold roughly 6.4% of the sample, which has roughly 940,000 distinct CDR3 sequences, more than 15% seen once. Input material: blood, either unsorted or a sorted T cell fraction (not recorded which). Source of these receptors: a human donor who was either an allogeneic HSCT recipient or a stem cell or donor lymphocyte infusion donor (not recorded which). It is not recorded whose cells these are; they may come from a transplant donor.

This clonotype was seen a handful of times. This chain uses TRBV3-1 with TRBJ2-3; 11 nucleotides match TRBD1. Germline V lookup: CDR1 LGHDT, CDR2 YNNKEL (reference sequence). The CDR3 extends over 15 amino acids. With 3 bases clipped from V and 3 bases from J, the junction kept 2 bases outside the gene matches. The CDR3 sequence: CASSQRDRGTDTQYF. CDR3 DNA: TGTGCCAGCAGCCAGCGGGACAGGGGGACAGATACGCAGTATTTT.

The chain employs TRBV7-3 and TRBJ1-2, with D perhaps matching TRBD1 (5 bases). V shed 6 bases and J shed 8 bases, with 22 bases lying between them. Germline V gene data show CDR1 as SGHTA and CDR2 as FQGTGA. This CDR3 comprises 15 residues. CDR3 DNA: TGTGCCAGCAGTGGAGATGAGGACATACCGGGGGGCTACACCTTC. Its translation is CASSGDEDIPGGYTF.

Only a few counts were recorded for this clonotype. One junction end disagrees with the germline gene, perhaps due to a read error. The chain links TRBV2 to TRBJ2-7; D is uncertain. The CDR3 sequence is 11 residues long. Looked up from germline, CDR1 is SNHLY and CDR2 is FYNNEI. CDR3 DNA sequence: TGTGCCAGCAGGGAAGACTACGAGCAGTACTTC. As protein: CASREDYEQYF.

This clonotype was observed a few times. The chain couples TRBV24-1 to TRBJ2-5; the D gene is possibly TRBD2 (6 bases). The CDR3 runs 12 residues. V was pared by 6 bases and J by 7 bases, with 11 bases between. Germline assignment: CDR1 KGHDR and CDR2 SFDVKD. CDR3 amino acids: CATSRAGRTQYF. CDR3 nucleotide sequence: TGTGCCACCAGTCGGGCGGGAAGGACCCAGTACTTC.

This clonotype has just a few counts. This chain links TRBV5-5 with TRBJ2-3; 10 nucleotides match TRBD1. The CDR3 runs to 15 residues. Looked up from germline, CDR1 is SGHKS and CDR2 is YYEKEE (reference sequence). V shed 3 bases and J 7 bases; nucleotides not matched to a gene: 8. The CDR3 loop reads CASSSPRQGANTQYF. CDR3 DNA sequence: TGTGCCAGCAGCTCCCCAAGACAGGGGGCAAATACGCAGTATTTT.

This clonotype was counted at least ten times. The chain couples TRBV15 to TRBJ2-2, with D unclear. Germline assignment: CDR1 LNHNV and CDR2 YYDKDF (reference sequence). Trimming removed 2 bases from V and 1 base from J, with 5 bases in between. CDR3 length equals 14 residues. CDR3 loop: CATSRNENTGELFF. DNA for the CDR3: TGTGCCACCAGCAGAAACGAGAACACCGGGGAGCTGTTTTTT.

V is TRBV6-1 and J is TRBJ1-5; a weak D match, TRBD1 (6 bases). CDR1 MNHNS and CDR2 SASEGT come from the germline V gene. This CDR3 is built from 17 residues. Trimming pared 7 bases from V and 0 bases from J, leaving 19 bases between. CDR3 sequence (DNA): TGTGCCAGCACCCGGAGGGGGGGGCAGGATAGCAATCAGCCCCAGCATTTT. Translated, it gives CASTRRGGQDSNQPQHF.

This clonotype was observed a few times. This chain uses TRBV21-1 with TRBJ1-2; TRBD1 is the table's D call, not checked against the DNA. TRBV21-1 is deemed a pseudogene. The CDR3 is 15 amino acids. CDR3 loop: CASSGMGHPVYGYTF. The CDR3 nucleotides are TGTGCCAGCAGCGGGATGGGACACCCCGTCTATGGCTACACCTTC.

The rearrangement uses TRBV20-1 and TRBJ2-5; TRBD2 aligns across 8 bases. This CDR3 is 13 amino acids long. Per the germline V gene, CDR1 is DFQATT and CDR2 is SNEGSKA (reference sequence). With V trimmed by 4 bases and J by 3 bases, 4 bases remained unmatched. The CDR3 DNA reads TGCAGTGCTATTACTAGCGGAAAAGAGACCCAGTACTTC. This codes for CSAITSGKETQYF.

The chain couples TRBV9 to TRBJ2-3, with 8 positions matching TRBD2. CDR3 length: 13 amino acids. CDR1 is SGDLS and CDR2 is YYNGEE in the germline V gene. V shed 2 bases, J shed 6 bases, and the junction held 2 bases outside the gene matches. For the CDR3, the DNA is TGTGCCAGCAGCGTGACTAGCGTGGATACGCAGTATTTT. Protein sequence: CASSVTSVDTQYF.

In its sample, this clonotype was seen many times. The chain carries TRBV29-1 and TRBJ2-3; 7 bases agree with TRBD2. Germline assignment: CDR1 SQVTM and CDR2 ANQGSEA. V was pared by 1 base and J by 0 bases, with 1 base of the junction left unmatched. The CDR3 has 14 amino acids. The CDR3 region has the DNA TGCAGCGTTGAAGTGCGGGGGAGCACAGATACGCAGTATTTT. Translation gives CSVEVRGSTDTQYF.

This clonotype has only a few counts. V and J are TRBV15 and TRBJ2-7, with D perhaps TRBD1 (6 bases). This CDR3 region has 15 residues. Trimming removed 4 bases at V and 3 bases at J, with 16 bases between. Germline-derived CDR1 and CDR2 are LNHNV and YYDKDF (reference sequence). The CDR3 protein is CATSKWTEVDYEQYF. The CDR3, as DNA: TGTGCCACCAGCAAATGGACAGAAGTAGACTACGAGCAGTACTTC.

This clonotype was counted a few times. This chain connects TRBV5-1 to TRBJ2-1; maybe TRBD2 (6 bases). The germline V and J ends were trimmed by 6 bases and 8 bases, with 18 bases remaining between them. This CDR3 is 14 amino acids long. The germline CDR1 and CDR2 sequences are SGHRS and YFSETQ. The CDR3 sequence is CASKWASATDEQFF. CDR3 sequence (DNA): TGCGCCAGCAAATGGGCTAGCGCGACGGATGAGCAGTTCTTC.

This clonotype came up a few times. The V gene is TRBV28, the J gene TRBJ2-7; 12 bases agree with TRBD2. The CDR3 runs 15 residues. V dropped 11 bases and J dropped 3; count of bases not matched to a gene: 11. The germline V gene has CDR1 MDHEN and CDR2 SYDVKM. CDR3 residues: CAGAPTSGRLYEQYF. The CDR3 DNA sequence: TGTGCCGGAGCTCCGACTAGCGGGAGACTCTACGAGCAGTACTTC.

The chain has TRBV5-1 and TRBJ2-7; maybe TRBD1 (5 bases). CDR1 is SGHRS, CDR2 YFSETQ, per germline. There are 15 residues in the CDR3. Between the trimmed V and J ends, which lost 3 bases and 3 bases, there was a span of 16 bases. The CDR3 coding sequence is TGCGCCAGCAGCTCCGATTTGGGGCCGATCTACGAGCAGTACTTC. Amino acids: CASSSDLGPIYEQYF.

The genes are TRBV7-9 and TRBJ1-2, with D uncertain. V lost 1 base to trimming and J lost 11 bases, with 14 bases between them. The CDR3 has 13 residues. CDR1 and CDR2 from the germline V gene are SEHNR and FQNEAQ (reference sequence). The CDR3 reads CASSLEASFPYTF. The CDR3 nucleotides read TGTGCCAGCAGCTTAGAGGCCAGCTTCCCTTACACCTTC.

There are a few counts of this clonotype. The chain links TRBV5-6 to TRBJ2-7; 11 bases match TRBD2. The CDR3 length is 14 residues. Germline trimming cut 5 bases from V and 4 bases from J; bases unmatched to any gene: 5. The germline V gene has CDR1 SGHDT and CDR2 YYEEEE. CDR3 amino acids: CASRRSGRAYEQYF. Here the CDR3 DNA reads TGTGCCAGCAGACGTAGCGGGAGGGCGTACGAGCAGTACTTC.

The rearrangement links TRBV5-1 to TRBJ1-2; D gene uncertain. V lost 0 bases to trimming and J lost 8 bases, with 23 bases between them. CDR1 is SGHRS, CDR2 YFSETQ, per germline. The CDR3 extends over 17 amino acids. The CDR3 nucleotides are TGCGCCAGCAGCTTGGTTAGTCCGAGACGAACTCAGGACGGCTACACCTTC. It codes for CASSLVSPRRTQDGYTF.

A single count supports this clonotype. The J gene is TRBJ2-3, the V gene TRBV29-1; D unclear. Deletions cut 6 bases from V and 2 bases from J, with 6 bases between. CDR1 is SQVTM and CDR2 is ANQGSEA in the germline V gene. The CDR3 length is 11 residues. The CDR3 reads CSVANTDTQYF. The CDR3 nucleotides are TGCAGCGTGGCAAACACAGATACGCAGTATTTT.

The chain joins TRBV6-5 to TRBJ1-1; 7 bases are a match to TRBD1. V was pared by 2 bases and J by 1 base, with 4 bases of the junction left unmatched. The V gene's germline CDR1 is MNHEY and CDR2 SVGAGI. The CDR3 length is 15 residues. CDR3 in amino acids: CASSYPGQPNTEAFF. In nucleotides, the CDR3 is TGTGCCAGCAGTTACCCGGGACAGCCGAACACTGAAGCTTTCTTT.

This chain connects TRBV7-8 to TRBJ1-1, with a tentative D call TRBD1 (6 bases). The CDR3 is 14 residues long. V was clipped by 5 bases and J by 4 bases, with 14 bases between them. Germline-derived CDR1 and CDR2 are SGHVS and FQNEAQ. The CDR3 here is CASSTRQVFTEAFF. In nucleotides, the CDR3 is TGTGCCAGCAGCACTCGACAGGTGTTCACTGAAGCTTTCTTT.

This clonotype was recorded a few times. This chain connects TRBV29-1 to TRBJ2-1; TRBD1 matches at 10 bases. The V segment lost 8 bases and the J segment 8 bases; nucleotides outside the gene matches: 15. Germline CDR1 is SQVTM and CDR2 is ANQGSEA. This CDR3 is built from 15 residues. CDR3 amino acids: CSTTWDRGRQDEQFF. CDR3 nucleotide sequence: TGCAGCACCACGTGGGACAGGGGAAGACAGGATGAGCAGTTCTTC.

The genes are TRBV9 and TRBJ2-3; D unresolved. Germline V gene lookup returns CDR1 SGDLS and CDR2 YYNGEE. With 4 bases removed from V and 1 base from J, the gap between germline ends came to 7 bases. The CDR3 runs to 13 residues. The CDR3 sequence: CASSSWGTDTQYF. The CDR3 bases are TGTGCCAGCAGCTCGTGGGGCACAGATACGCAGTATTTT.

This clonotype was detected only a few times. The chain links TRBV20-1 to TRBJ2-1; 7 nucleotides match TRBD2. CDR3 length: 16 amino acids. Germline values: CDR1 DFQATT, CDR2 SNEGSKA (reference sequence). V trimming: 5 bases; J trimming: 1 base; junction bases outside the gene matches: 11. The CDR3 loop reads CSASLAKRSSYNEQFF. DNA of the CDR3: TGCAGTGCTTCACTAGCGAAGAGGAGTTCCTACAATGAGCAGTTCTTC.

This clonotype was seen more than once but under ten times. The chain couples TRBV29-1 to TRBJ2-3; 8 bases fit TRBD2. CDR1 SQVTM and CDR2 ANQGSEA come from the germline V gene. J gave up 3 bases and V 5 bases, and 7 bases lay outside the gene matches. This CDR3 comprises 14 residues. DNA for the CDR3: TGCAGCGTTTCCTACGGGGGGGCGACAGATACGCAGTATTTT. Translated: CSVSYGGATDTQYF.

The CDR3 here is CATSRDDMELFF. CDR3 DNA: TGTGCCACCAGCAGAGATGATATGGAGCTGTTTTTT. The rearrangement uses TRBV15 and TRBJ2-2; D gene ambiguous. V shed 0 bases and J shed 10 bases, with 6 bases lying between them. Germline V lookup: CDR1 LNHNV, CDR2 YYDKDF (reference sequence). This CDR3 is 12 amino acids long.

The V gene is TRBV4-3, the J gene TRBJ1-2; 7 bases match TRBD1. This CDR3 has 14 amino acids. The V and J ends lost 4 bases and 5 bases, in that order; junction bases with no gene match: 7. Germline V gene lookup returns CDR1 LGHNA and CDR2 YSLEER. For the CDR3, the DNA is TGCGCCAGCAGCCCAACCGGGACAGCGTATGGCTACACCTTC. It yields the protein CASSPTGTAYGYTF.

The chain recombines TRBV5-1 with TRBJ2-3, with 9 bases aligning to TRBD1. The CDR3 covers 16 residues. Trimming removed 3 bases from V and 3 bases from J; junction bases left unmatched: 8. Germline values: CDR1 SGHRS, CDR2 YFSETQ. CDR3 sequence (DNA): TGCGCCAGCAGCTCTACAGGGGGCGCAGTGACAGATACGCAGTATTTT. It is translated as CASSSTGGAVTDTQYF.

The chain combines TRBV6-2 or TRBV6-3 with TRBJ2-1; 9 bases fit TRBD2. With 5 bases clipped from V and 5 bases from J, the junction kept 13 bases outside the gene matches. This CDR3 spans 17 amino acids. CDR1 and CDR2 (germline): MNHEY, SVGEGT. CDR3 residues: CASSTGIRLAGHNEQFF. The CDR3 nucleotides read TGTGCCAGCAGTACGGGGATTAGGCTAGCGGGACACAATGAGCAGTTCTTC.

The V gene is TRBV20-1, the J gene TRBJ2-7, with D tentatively TRBD2 (9 bases). Trimming took off 6 bases at V and 3 bases at J, with 24 bases between the two ends. Germline CDR1 is DFQATT and CDR2 is SNEGSKA (reference sequence). The CDR3 has 16 residues. DNA for the CDR3: TGCAGTGCCAGGGGGCTAGCGGGGAGCCAATACTACGAGCAGTACTTC. Its protein product is CSARGLAGSQYYEQYF.